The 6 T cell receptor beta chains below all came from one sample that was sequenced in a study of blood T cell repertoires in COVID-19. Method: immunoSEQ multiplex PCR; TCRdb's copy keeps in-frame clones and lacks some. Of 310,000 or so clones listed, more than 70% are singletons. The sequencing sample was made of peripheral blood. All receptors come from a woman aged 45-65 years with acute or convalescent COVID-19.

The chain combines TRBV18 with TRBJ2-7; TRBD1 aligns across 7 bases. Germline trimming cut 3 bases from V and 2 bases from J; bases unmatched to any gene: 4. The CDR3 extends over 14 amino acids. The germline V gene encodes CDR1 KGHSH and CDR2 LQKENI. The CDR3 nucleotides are TGTGCCAGCTCACCTGAACAGGGGACCTACGAGCAGTACTTC. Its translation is CASSPEQGTYEQYF.

CDR3 protein: CAILASMTGELFF. The CDR3 DNA follows: TGTGCCATCCTAGCGTCAATGACCGGGGAGCTGTTTTTT. The chain carries TRBV6-1 and TRBJ2-2, with D possibly being TRBD2 (6 bases). V was shortened by 10 bases and J by 5 bases, with 14 bases between the two germline ends. CDR1 and CDR2 from the germline V gene are MNHNS and SASEGT. The CDR3 covers 13 residues.

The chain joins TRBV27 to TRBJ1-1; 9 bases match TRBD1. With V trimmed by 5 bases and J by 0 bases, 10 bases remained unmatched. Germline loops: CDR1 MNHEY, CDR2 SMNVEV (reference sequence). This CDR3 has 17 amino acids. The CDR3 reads CASSTTDRGSMNTEAFF. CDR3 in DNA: TGTGCCAGCAGTACTACAGACAGGGGGTCGATGAACACTGAAGCTTTCTTT.

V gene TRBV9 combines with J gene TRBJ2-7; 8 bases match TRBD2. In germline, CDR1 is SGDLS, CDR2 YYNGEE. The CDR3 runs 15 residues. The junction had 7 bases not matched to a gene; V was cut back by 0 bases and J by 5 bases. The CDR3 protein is CASSVGLTSENEQYF. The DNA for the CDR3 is TGTGCCAGCAGCGTAGGTTTGACTAGCGAGAACGAGCAGTACTTC.

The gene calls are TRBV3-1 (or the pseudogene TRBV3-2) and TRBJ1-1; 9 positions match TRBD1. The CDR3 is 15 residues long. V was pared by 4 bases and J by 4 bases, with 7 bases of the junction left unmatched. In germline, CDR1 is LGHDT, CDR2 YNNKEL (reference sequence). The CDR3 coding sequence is TGTGCCAGCAGCCCCATGGACAGGGGTGTCACTGAAGCTTTCTTT. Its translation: CASSPMDRGVTEAFF.

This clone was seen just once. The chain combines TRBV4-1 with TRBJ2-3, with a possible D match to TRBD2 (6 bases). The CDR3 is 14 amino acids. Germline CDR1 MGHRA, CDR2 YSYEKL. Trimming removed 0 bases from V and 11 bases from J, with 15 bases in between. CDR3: CASSQDFGRDLQYF. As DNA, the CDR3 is TGCGCCAGCAGCCAAGATTTTGGGCGGGACCTGCAGTATTTT.